These 16 T cell receptor beta chains originate from one sample sequenced in a study of T-cell reconstitution after alpha-beta-depleted transplantation in children. TCRbeta library preparation incorporated unique molecular identifiers. Via MiXCR, TCRdb re-called the PCR reads, giving one row per CDR3 protein. The sample has about 200,000 distinct CDR3 sequences; about 8.7% are singletons. Here the sequenced sample was PBMCs, mostly from graft donor cells, taken 360 days after TCRalphabeta/CD19-depleted stem cell transplant. These receptor sequences come from a male patient between 2 and 10 years old who had a stem cell transplant for acute myeloid leukemia, so the T cells may come from the graft donor.

The sample holds many counts of this clonotype. CDR3 sequence reads: CASSPLGQAEQYF. The CDR3 DNA reads as TGTGCCAGCTCACCTTTAGGACAGGCTGAGCAGTACTTC. This chain joins TRBV18 and TRBJ2-7; 7 nucleotides align to TRBD1. The CDR3 is made up of 13 amino acids. Germline-derived CDR1 and CDR2 are KGHSH and LQKENI. Losses at the gene ends were 3 bases for V and 7 bases for J; bases not matched to a gene: 6.

This clonotype was counted ten times or more. This sequence joins TRBV13 and TRBJ2-4; tentative D call: TRBD2 (6 bases). The CDR3 length is 17 residues. Germline V lookup: CDR1 PRHDT, CDR2 FYEKMQ (reference sequence). V was trimmed by 1 base and J by 0 bases, leaving 13 bases between them. The CDR3 DNA sequence: TGTGCCAGCAGCTTAGTGACTAGGAGCGGAGCCAAAAACATTCAGTACTTC. This gives the protein CASSLVTRSGAKNIQYF.

This clonotype was seen repeatedly, ten times or more. The genes are TRBV29-1 and TRBJ2-3; D may be TRBD2 (6 bases). Between the trimmed V and J ends, which lost 7 bases and 1 base, there was a span of 9 bases. The germline CDR1 and CDR2 sequences are SQVTM and ANQGSEA. The CDR3 sequence is 12 residues long. CDR3 sequence reads: CSGASGTDTQYF. For the CDR3, the DNA is TGCAGCGGGGCTAGCGGCACAGATACGCAGTATTTT.

This clonotype was seen ten or more times. V gene TRBV6-6 combines with J gene TRBJ2-2; TRBD1 is a possible D gene (5 bases). This CDR3 contains 13 residues. Trimming shortened V by 2 bases and J by 8 bases, and 9 bases separated the two germline ends. Germline values: CDR1 MNHNY, CDR2 SVGAGI (reference sequence). The CDR3: CASSYPNRGELFF. In nucleotides, the CDR3 is TGTGCCAGCAGTTACCCGAACAGGGGGGAGCTGTTTTTT.

This clonotype was observed at least ten times. The chain combines TRBV3-1 with TRBJ2-5; TRBD2 matches at 14 bases. This CDR3 has 16 residues. From germline, CDR1 is LGHDT and CDR2 YNNKEL (reference sequence). V lost 4 bases, J lost 4 bases, and 5 bases stayed unmatched. For the CDR3, the DNA is TGTGCCAGCAGCCTGGACGGGACTAGCGGGAGAGAGACCCAGTACTTC. This sequence encodes CASSLDGTSGRETQYF.

This clonotype has just a few counts. V gene TRBV27 combines with J gene TRBJ2-2; no firm D call. From germline, CDR1 is MNHEY and CDR2 SMNVEV (reference sequence). CDR3 length: 15 residues. V lost 7 bases and J lost 5, with 17 bases in between. The CDR3 nucleotides read TGTGCCAGCAACTCCGTAACCGGGCGAACCGGGGAGCTGTTTTTT. Protein: CASNSVTGRTGELFF.

Comment on this clonotype: Just one base apart from a much larger clone, this may be a read error. The chain is built from TRBV10-3 and TRBJ1-2; TRBD1 aligns across 10 bases. The trim removed 4 bases at V and 6 bases at J, leaving 8 bases unmatched. The CDR3 sequence is 15 residues long. The V gene's germline CDR1 is ENHRY and CDR2 SYGVKD. The CDR3, as DNA: TGTGCCATCAGTGTAGGACAGGGGGTACAGGATGGCTACACCTTC. Protein product: CAISVGQGVQDGYTF.

This chain uses TRBV5-1 with TRBJ2-3; 7 bases map to TRBD1. The V gene's germline CDR1 is SGHRS and CDR2 YFSETQ. This CDR3 has 16 amino acids. J gave up 0 bases and V 4 bases, and 8 bases lay outside the gene matches. CDR3 protein: CASSRTGTVSTDTQYF. As DNA, the CDR3 is TGCGCCAGCAGCCGCACCGGGACAGTCAGCACAGATACGCAGTATTTT.

The rearrangement uses TRBV5-1 and TRBJ2-1; D is possibly TRBD2 (5 bases). From germline, CDR1 is SGHRS and CDR2 YFSETQ. CDR3 length equals 14 residues. V was cut by 1 base and J by 5 bases, with 10 bases left in between. The CDR3 DNA sequence: TGCGCCAGCAGCTTGTCGGGGAACAACAATGAGCAGTTCTTC. Its protein product is CASSLSGNNNEQFF.

The V call is TRBV7-9, the J call TRBJ1-5; TRBD1 might be the D (5 bases). V was shortened by 5 bases and J by 0 bases, with 8 bases between the two germline ends. The CDR3 spans 14 residues. Germline CDR1 and CDR2: SEHNR and FQNEAQ (reference sequence). The CDR3 nucleotides are TGTGCCAGCAGCCGGACACCTAGCAATCAGCCCCAGCATTTT. It codes for CASSRTPSNQPQHF.

This clonotype came up many times. This chain connects TRBV7-9 to TRBJ2-3; TRBD2 matches 12 bases. The CDR3 has 15 residues. CDR1 is SEHNR and CDR2 is FQNEAQ in the germline V gene (reference sequence). J lost 4 bases, V lost 5 bases, and 4 bases had no gene match. This CDR3 reads CASSRTSGKPDTQYF. The DNA of the CDR3 is TGTGCCAGCAGCCGGACTAGCGGGAAGCCAGATACGCAGTATTTT.

There are many counts of this clonotype. CDR3 DNA: TGCGCCAGCAGCTTGGTGTCAGGGGGCTTCTATGGCTACACCTTC. Its protein is CASSLVSGGFYGYTF. The J gene is TRBJ1-2, the V gene TRBV5-1, with 8 bases aligning to TRBD1. The V gene's germline CDR1 is SGHRS and CDR2 YFSETQ. This CDR3 region has 15 residues. V was pared by 0 bases and J by 4 bases, with 5 bases of the junction left unmatched.

V gene TRBV4-3 combines with J gene TRBJ1-5, with a possible D match to TRBD1 (5 bases). The germline gives CDR1 LGHNA, CDR2 YSLEER. This CDR3 region has 15 residues. V was pared by 5 bases and J by 3 bases, with 14 bases between. In nucleotides, the CDR3 is TGCGCCAGCAGCTCAAGTGCGGGGCCCAATCAGCCCCAGCATTTT. It specifies CASSSSAGPNQPQHF.

The V gene is TRBV2, the J gene TRBJ2-3; maybe TRBD2 (6 bases). Germline CDR1 and CDR2: SNHLY and FYNNEI. Trimming took off 11 bases at V and 5 bases at J, with 17 bases between the two ends. This CDR3 is built from 13 residues. CDR3 sequence (DNA): TGTGCCTCAGCTGCGCGAGCGGGAGATACGCAGTATTTT. It specifies CASAARAGDTQYF.

The table lists this clonotype with many counts. At one boundary the junction diverges from the germline segment, which might be a read error. This chain links TRBV6-5 with TRBJ2-1, with TRBD2 identical over 11 bases. The length of the CDR3 is 15 residues. Germline CDR1 and CDR2: MNHEY and SVGAGI. The CDR3 coding sequence is TGTGCCAGCAGTTCCGGGACTAGCGGCTACAGTGAGCAGTTCTTC. This gives the protein CASSSGTSGYSEQFF.

The chain combines TRBV20-1 with TRBJ2-7; D is perhaps TRBD2 (6 bases). The CDR3 contains 12 residues. Trimming shortened V by 3 bases and J by 3 bases, and 9 bases separated the two germline ends. Germline CDR1 and CDR2: DFQATT and SNEGSKA (reference sequence). The CDR3 loop is CSARTRGYEQYV. The CDR3 DNA is TGCAGTGCTAGGACGCGGGGCTACGAGCAGTACGTC.